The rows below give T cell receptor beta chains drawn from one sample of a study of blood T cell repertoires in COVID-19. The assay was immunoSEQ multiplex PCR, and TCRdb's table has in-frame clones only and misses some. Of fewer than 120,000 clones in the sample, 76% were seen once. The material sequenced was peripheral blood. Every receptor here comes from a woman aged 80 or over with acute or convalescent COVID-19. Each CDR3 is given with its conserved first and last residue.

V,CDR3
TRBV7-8,CASSPRDRRQYGYTF
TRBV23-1,CATHGIQALPYEQYF
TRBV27,CASSLYSMNTEAFF
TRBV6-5,CASSLGGHSYEQYF
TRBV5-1,CASSPTSGGPYEQFF
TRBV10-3,CAISGLPVTVRTPDDNGPTDTQYF
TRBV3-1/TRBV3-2,CASSQDRWASGGRTDTQYF
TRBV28,CASSTPGQGYEQYF
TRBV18,CASSLQYATGADSPLHF
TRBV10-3,CAISERLSRDDQPQHF
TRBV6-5,CASSRTGQGGYTF
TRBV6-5,CASTPRLIGAFF
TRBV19,CASTRTGAGAYEQYF
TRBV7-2,CASSSQTGLSGELFF
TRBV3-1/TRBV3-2,CASSHTGTDTGELFF
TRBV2,CASRKDRGTHSEAFF
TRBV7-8,CASSNRDSPPTDTQYF
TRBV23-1,CASISPDKNTEAFF
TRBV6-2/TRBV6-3,CASSSRAGLVLNNQPQHF
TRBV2,CASRVSGGGETQYF
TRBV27,CASKSGGGPYNEQFF
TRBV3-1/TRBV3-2,CASSQDQGVGQETQYF
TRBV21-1,CASNTYRDRGSRRLTGANVLTF
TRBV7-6,CASSSRPTATNEKLFF
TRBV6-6,CASSYSWNTEAFF
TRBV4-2,CASSQDLRLAPFF
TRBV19,CASTPSGRATYNEQFF
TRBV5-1,CASSLAEVAEQYF
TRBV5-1,CASSFHQQETQYF
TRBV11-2,CASSPPRFGLGGQDIQYF
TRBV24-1,CATSDSGGGTDTQYF
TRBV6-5,CASSSNSPLHF